A selection of T cell receptor beta chains follows, all from one sample in a study of T cells in Graves' hyperthyroidism and ophthalmopathy. MiXCR was run by TCRdb on the multiplex PCR reads, yielding one entry per CDR3 protein. Among approximately 600,000 distinct CDR3 sequences listed, approximately 15% were seen once. The sequenced sample was blood. The receptors stem from a woman between 18 and 29 years old with Graves' ophthalmopathy. Both conserved end residues are part of each CDR3. Each record gives: J gene, D gene, clone size, V gene, CDR3 protein, CDR3 DNA. D genes are given only for firm matches. Size is stated for part of the rows, as once, few or many counts, or as a class when the clone is expanded.

J gene: TRBJ2-5
D gene: TRBD2
clone size: few
V gene: TRBV5-1
CDR3 protein: CASSLGAGEGQETQYF
CDR3 DNA: TGCGCCAGCAGCTTGGGAGCGGGAGAGGGCCAAGAGACCCAGTACTTC

J gene: TRBJ1-5
D gene: -
clone size: many
V gene: TRBV28
CDR3 protein: CASSWTDRSNQPQHF
CDR3 DNA: TGTGCCAGCAGTTGGACAGATAGGAGCAATCAGCCCCAGCATTTT

J gene: TRBJ2-1
D gene: TRBD1
clone size: -
V gene: TRBV27
CDR3 protein: CASSLATGNPYNEQFF
CDR3 DNA: TGTGCCAGCAGTTTAGCGACAGGGAACCCCTACAATGAGCAGTTCTTC

J gene: TRBJ1-3
D gene: -
clone size: few
V gene: TRBV9
CDR3 protein: CASSVRAYSGNTIYF
CDR3 DNA: TGTGCCAGCAGCGTCAGGGCCTACTCTGGAAACACCATATATTTT

J gene: TRBJ2-3
D gene: -
clone size: -
V gene: TRBV24-1
CDR3 protein: CATSDKGLADTQYF
CDR3 DNA: TGTGCCACCAGTGATAAGGGATTGGCAGATACGCAGTATTTT

J gene: TRBJ2-5
D gene: -
clone size: many
V gene: TRBV5-1
CDR3 protein: CASSLDPGRQETQYF
CDR3 DNA: TGCGCCAGCAGCTTGGATCCAGGGCGGCAAGAGACCCAGTACTTC

J gene: TRBJ2-3
D gene: -
clone size: few
V gene: TRBV14
CDR3 protein: CASSQDRTGGRTDTQYF
CDR3 DNA: TGTGCCAGCAGCCAAGATCGGACGGGGGGCCGCACAGATACGCAGTATTTT

J gene: TRBJ2-1
D gene: -
clone size: -
V gene: TRBV20-1
CDR3 protein: CSAPDYKSGYEQFF
CDR3 DNA: TGCAGTGCTCCGGACTACAAGTCAGGGTATGAGCAGTTCTTC

J gene: TRBJ2-7
D gene: TRBD2
clone size: -
V gene: TRBV9
CDR3 protein: CASSTTSGPGVYEQYF
CDR3 DNA: TGTGCCAGCAGCACCACTAGCGGACCGGGCGTTTACGAGCAGTACTTC

J gene: TRBJ2-3
D gene: TRBD2
clone size: many
V gene: TRBV20-1
CDR3 protein: CSARRTSGKAAQYF
CDR3 DNA: TGCAGTGCTAGACGGACTAGCGGGAAGGCTGCGCAGTATTTT

J gene: TRBJ1-5
D gene: -
clone size: many
V gene: TRBV7-8
CDR3 protein: CASSLRRALGNQPQHF
CDR3 DNA: TGTGCCAGCAGCCTCCGCAGGGCTCTGGGGAATCAGCCCCAGCATTTT

J gene: TRBJ1-2
D gene: -
clone size: few
V gene: TRBV15
CDR3 protein: CATSRGAGLGGYTF
CDR3 DNA: TGTGCCACCAGCAGGGGGGCAGGATTGGGTGGCTACACCTTC

J gene: TRBJ1-6
D gene: -
clone size: -
V gene: TRBV3-1
CDR3 protein: CASSPSLGTPLHF
CDR3 DNA: TGTGCCAGCAGCCCATCCCTAGGGACACCCCTCCACTTT

J gene: TRBJ2-7
D gene: -
clone size: many
V gene: TRBV27
CDR3 protein: CASSLFRTDSYEQYF
CDR3 DNA: TGTGCCAGCAGCCTTTTCAGGACAGACTCCTACGAGCAGTACTTC

J gene: TRBJ1-2
D gene: TRBD1
clone size: few
V gene: TRBV19
CDR3 protein: CASRQGGGYTF
CDR3 DNA: TGTGCCAGCAGACAGGGAGGTGGCTACACCTTC

J gene: TRBJ1-1
D gene: -
clone size: many
V gene: TRBV11-2
CDR3 protein: CASSFPGRNTEAFF
CDR3 DNA: TGTGCCAGCAGCTTTCCGGGACGGAACACTGAAGCTTTCTTT

J gene: TRBJ2-2
D gene: -
clone size: many
V gene: TRBV11-3
CDR3 protein: CASSLEADTGELFF
CDR3 DNA: TGTGCCAGCAGCTTAGAGGCAGACACCGGGGAGCTGTTTTTT

J gene: TRBJ1-2
D gene: -
clone size: -
V gene: TRBV19
CDR3 protein: CASSIDKGLSNYGYTF
CDR3 DNA: TGTGCCAGTAGTATAGACAAGGGATTAAGTAACTATGGCTACACCTTC

J gene: TRBJ1-6
D gene: TRBD1
clone size: few
V gene: TRBV5-1
CDR3 protein: CASSLRTGNNSPLHF
CDR3 DNA: TGCGCCAGCAGCTTGAGGACAGGGAATAATTCACCCCTCCACTTT

J gene: TRBJ2-2
D gene: TRBD2
clone size: -
V gene: TRBV13
CDR3 protein: CASSLELAGGPNGELFF
CDR3 DNA: TGTGCCAGCAGCTTAGAGTTAGCGGGAGGGCCAAACGGGGAGCTGTTTTTT

J gene: TRBJ2-7
D gene: -
clone size: -
V gene: TRBV25-1
CDR3 protein: CASSIAGQAYEQYF
CDR3 DNA: TGTGCCAGCAGTATAGCAGGGCAAGCCTACGAGCAGTACTTC

J gene: TRBJ2-3
D gene: TRBD2
clone size: few
V gene: TRBV27
CDR3 protein: CASSSGTSGRSGGDTQYF
CDR3 DNA: TGTGCCAGCAGTTCTGGGACTAGCGGGAGATCGGGGGGAGATACGCAGTATTTT

J gene: TRBJ2-5
D gene: TRBD2
clone size: few
V gene: TRBV12-3/TRBV12-4
CDR3 protein: CASSFRLAGGETQYF
CDR3 DNA: TGTGCCAGCAGTTTCCGACTAGCGGGTGGAGAGACCCAGTACTTC

J gene: TRBJ1-6
D gene: -
clone size: -
V gene: TRBV9
CDR3 protein: CASSVDRSSYNSPLHF
CDR3 DNA: TGTGCCAGCAGCGTGGACAGAAGCTCCTATAATTCACCCCTCCACTTT

J gene: TRBJ2-1
D gene: TRBD2
clone size: few
V gene: TRBV9
CDR3 protein: CASSGGASGSIFNEQFF
CDR3 DNA: TGTGCCAGCTCCGGGGGGGCTAGCGGGAGTATCTTCAATGAGCAGTTCTTC

J gene: TRBJ2-1
D gene: -
clone size: few
V gene: TRBV4-1
CDR3 protein: CASSRSRSNEQFF
CDR3 DNA: TGCGCCAGCAGCCGGTCCCGCTCGAATGAGCAGTTCTTC

J gene: TRBJ2-1
D gene: TRBD2
clone size: few
V gene: TRBV24-1
CDR3 protein: CATSDSTSEQQFF
CDR3 DNA: TGTGCCACCAGTGACTCCACTAGCGAGCAGCAGTTCTTC

J gene: TRBJ2-6
D gene: TRBD1
clone size: few
V gene: TRBV14
CDR3 protein: CASSPFWDRAGANVLTF
CDR3 DNA: TGTGCCAGCAGTCCTTTCTGGGACAGGGCTGGGGCCAACGTCCTGACTTTC

J gene: TRBJ2-1
D gene: -
clone size: -
V gene: TRBV14
CDR3 protein: CASSQEHGDEQFF
CDR3 DNA: TGTGCCAGCAGCCAAGAGCACGGGGATGAGCAGTTCTTC

J gene: TRBJ1-1
D gene: -
clone size: -
V gene: TRBV4-1
CDR3 protein: CASSQGNRVNTEAFF
CDR3 DNA: TGCGCCAGCAGCCAAGGCAACAGGGTGAACACTGAAGCTTTCTTT

J gene: TRBJ2-6
D gene: TRBD1
clone size: few
V gene: TRBV6-1
CDR3 protein: CASSYRGLGANVLTF
CDR3 DNA: TGTGCCAGCAGCTACAGGGGGCTAGGGGCCAACGTCCTGACTTTC

J gene: TRBJ1-1
D gene: -
clone size: many
V gene: TRBV6-1
CDR3 protein: CASSLARMGRNTEAFF
CDR3 DNA: TGTGCCAGCAGTTTGGCGAGGATGGGCAGGAACACTGAAGCTTTCTTT

J gene: TRBJ2-5
D gene: -
clone size: few
V gene: TRBV4-3
CDR3 protein: CASSPTGFFETQYF
CDR3 DNA: TGCGCCAGCAGCCCCACAGGGTTCTTCGAGACCCAGTACTTC

J gene: TRBJ2-2
D gene: -
clone size: few
V gene: TRBV6-1
CDR3 protein: CASRLLATGELFF
CDR3 DNA: TGTGCCAGCAGACTACTAGCTACCGGGGAGCTGTTTTTT

J gene: TRBJ2-7
D gene: -
clone size: many
V gene: TRBV7-9
CDR3 protein: CASSPYPAGKRGGYEQYF
CDR3 DNA: TGTGCCAGCAGCCCCTACCCGGCGGGCAAACGTGGTGGCTACGAGCAGTACTTC

J gene: TRBJ2-7
D gene: -
clone size: -
V gene: TRBV6-2/TRBV6-3
CDR3 protein: CASSYELASSYEQYF
CDR3 DNA: TGTGCCAGCAGTTACGAGCTAGCTAGCTCCTACGAGCAGTACTTC

J gene: TRBJ1-4
D gene: -
clone size: many
V gene: TRBV2
CDR3 protein: CASSEDIGGGEKLFF
CDR3 DNA: TGTGCCAGCAGTGAAGATATCGGGGGGGGCGAAAAACTGTTTTTT

J gene: TRBJ2-5
D gene: -
clone size: -
V gene: TRBV5-1
CDR3 protein: CASSLGPGVQETQYF
CDR3 DNA: TGCGCCAGCAGCTTGGGCCCTGGGGTTCAAGAGACCCAGTACTTC

J gene: TRBJ2-7
D gene: TRBD1
clone size: many
V gene: TRBV28
CDR3 protein: CASESTRTGAYEQYF
CDR3 DNA: TGTGCCAGCGAATCTACGAGGACAGGGGCGTACGAGCAGTACTTC

J gene: TRBJ1-4
D gene: -
clone size: -
V gene: TRBV19
CDR3 protein: CASSRLLRTNEKLFF
CDR3 DNA: TGTGCCAGTAGCCGACTTCTTAGGACTAATGAAAAACTGTTTTTT

J gene: TRBJ2-7
D gene: TRBD2
clone size: many
V gene: TRBV7-2
CDR3 protein: CASSSSGSLSYEQYF
CDR3 DNA: TGTGCCAGCAGCTCTAGCGGGAGTCTCTCCTACGAGCAGTACTTC

J gene: TRBJ2-1
D gene: TRBD2
clone size: many
V gene: TRBV11-2
CDR3 protein: CASSPRSLAGGVDEQFF
CDR3 DNA: TGTGCCAGCAGCCCCCGTTCACTAGCGGGAGGTGTGGATGAGCAGTTCTTC

J gene: TRBJ2-2
D gene: TRBD1
clone size: -
V gene: TRBV20-1
CDR3 protein: CSAGPGTGSTGELFF
CDR3 DNA: TGCAGTGCTGGGCCCGGGACAGGCAGTACCGGGGAGCTGTTTTTT

J gene: TRBJ2-1
D gene: -
clone size: many
V gene: TRBV7-9
CDR3 protein: CASSPANNEQFF
CDR3 DNA: TGTGCCAGCAGCCCGGCAAACAATGAGCAGTTCTTC

J gene: TRBJ1-5
D gene: -
clone size: many
V gene: TRBV2
CDR3 protein: CASLGSRGQPQHF
CDR3 DNA: TGTGCCAGCTTGGGTTCTCGGGGGCAGCCCCAGCATTTT

J gene: TRBJ2-7
D gene: TRBD2
clone size: many
V gene: TRBV28
CDR3 protein: CATYSGRDSYEQYF
CDR3 DNA: TGTGCCACCTATAGCGGGAGAGACTCCTACGAGCAGTACTTC

J gene: TRBJ2-3
D gene: -
clone size: many
V gene: TRBV28
CDR3 protein: CASSFSRGGESATQYF
CDR3 DNA: TGTGCCAGCAGTTTCTCGAGAGGGGGGGAGAGTGCTACGCAGTATTTT

J gene: TRBJ1-4
D gene: TRBD1
clone size: -
V gene: TRBV20-1
CDR3 protein: CSADRGKGEKLFF
CDR3 DNA: TGCAGTGCTGACAGGGGAAAGGGTGAAAAACTGTTTTTT

J gene: TRBJ2-7
D gene: TRBD1
clone size: many
V gene: TRBV27
CDR3 protein: CASSSSGQATEQYF
CDR3 DNA: TGTGCCAGCAGTTCCTCGGGACAGGCAACCGAGCAGTACTTC

J gene: TRBJ2-1
D gene: TRBD2
clone size: few
V gene: TRBV20-1
CDR3 protein: CSARPGAGLAGGVGEQFF
CDR3 DNA: TGCAGTGCTAGGCCAGGGGCGGGACTAGCGGGAGGGGTTGGTGAGCAGTTCTTC

J gene: TRBJ1-5
D gene: -
clone size: many
V gene: TRBV5-8
CDR3 protein: CASSLGPRVEGNQPQHF
CDR3 DNA: TGTGCCAGCAGCTTGGGGCCTAGAGTAGAGGGCAATCAGCCCCAGCATTTT

J gene: TRBJ1-2
D gene: TRBD1
clone size: many
V gene: TRBV7-9
CDR3 protein: CASSLRGGTGPSRSGYTF
CDR3 DNA: TGTGCCAGCAGCTTAAGGGGGGGGACAGGGCCCTCCCGCTCTGGCTACACCTTC

J gene: TRBJ2-7
D gene: TRBD1
clone size: many
V gene: TRBV20-1
CDR3 protein: CSARINRGVSYEQYF
CDR3 DNA: TGCAGTGCTAGAATTAACAGGGGGGTCTCCTACGAGCAGTACTTC

J gene: TRBJ2-2
D gene: TRBD1
clone size: many
V gene: TRBV24-1
CDR3 protein: CATSETGAGTGELFF
CDR3 DNA: TGTGCCACCAGTGAGACAGGGGCAGGAACCGGGGAGCTGTTTTTT

J gene: TRBJ2-1
D gene: TRBD1
clone size: many
V gene: TRBV11-2
CDR3 protein: CASSSLQGVFHNEQFF
CDR3 DNA: TGTGCCAGCAGCTCCCTACAGGGGGTCTTCCACAATGAGCAGTTCTTC

J gene: TRBJ2-1
D gene: TRBD1
clone size: -
V gene: TRBV18
CDR3 protein: CASSPGQLSTNEQFF
CDR3 DNA: TGTGCCAGCTCACCGGGACAGCTCTCTACGAATGAGCAGTTCTTC

J gene: TRBJ2-7
D gene: TRBD2
clone size: few
V gene: TRBV11-2
CDR3 protein: CASSLGLAGGRTYEQYF
CDR3 DNA: TGTGCCAGCAGCTTGGGACTAGCGGGAGGAAGGACCTACGAGCAGTACTTC

J gene: TRBJ2-2
D gene: -
clone size: few
V gene: TRBV15
CDR3 protein: CATSRDQAGSSSIAGELFF
CDR3 DNA: TGTGCCACCAGCAGAGATCAAGCAGGAAGCTCCAGCATCGCCGGGGAGCTGTTTTTT

J gene: TRBJ2-4
D gene: -
clone size: many
V gene: TRBV18
CDR3 protein: CASSPPGKLAKNIQYF
CDR3 DNA: TGTGCCAGCTCACCACCAGGGAAGCTAGCCAAAAACATTCAGTACTTC